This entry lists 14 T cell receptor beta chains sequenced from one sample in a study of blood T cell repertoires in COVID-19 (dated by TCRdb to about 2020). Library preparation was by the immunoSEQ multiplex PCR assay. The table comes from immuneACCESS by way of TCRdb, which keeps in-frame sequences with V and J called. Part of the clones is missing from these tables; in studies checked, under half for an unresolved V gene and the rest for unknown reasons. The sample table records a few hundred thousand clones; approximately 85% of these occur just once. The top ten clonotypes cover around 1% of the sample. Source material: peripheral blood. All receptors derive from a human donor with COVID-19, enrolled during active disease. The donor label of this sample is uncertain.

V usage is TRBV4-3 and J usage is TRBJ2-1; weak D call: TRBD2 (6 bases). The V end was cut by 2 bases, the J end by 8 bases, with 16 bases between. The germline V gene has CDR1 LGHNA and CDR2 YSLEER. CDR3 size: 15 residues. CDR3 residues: CASSQQAGFSDEQFF. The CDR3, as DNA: TGCGCCAGCAGCCAACAAGCGGGTTTTAGCGATGAGCAGTTCTTC.

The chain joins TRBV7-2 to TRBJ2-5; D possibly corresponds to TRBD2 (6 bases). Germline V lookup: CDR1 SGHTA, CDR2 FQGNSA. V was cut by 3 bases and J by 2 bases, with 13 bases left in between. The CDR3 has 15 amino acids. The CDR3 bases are TGTGCCAGCAGCTTCCAGTCCGGGAGACAAGAGACCCAGTACTTC. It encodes CASSFQSGRQETQYF.

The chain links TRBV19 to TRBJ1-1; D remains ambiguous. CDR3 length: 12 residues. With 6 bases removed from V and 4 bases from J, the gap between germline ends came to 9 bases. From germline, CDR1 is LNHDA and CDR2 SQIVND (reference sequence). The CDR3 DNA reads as TGTGCCAGTAGATGGTACAGCACTGAAGCTTTCTTT. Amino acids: CASRWYSTEAFF.

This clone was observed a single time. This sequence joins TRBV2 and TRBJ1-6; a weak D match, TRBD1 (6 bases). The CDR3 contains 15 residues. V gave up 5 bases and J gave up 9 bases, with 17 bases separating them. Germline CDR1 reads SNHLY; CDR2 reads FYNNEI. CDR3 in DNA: TGTGCCAGCAGTATGGACAGCGGATGGGGTTCACCCCTCCACTTT. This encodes CASSMDSGWGSPLHF.

The CDR3 bases are TGTGCCATCACCTCGGGACAGGGCCTCTATGGCTACACCTTC. This gives the protein CAITSGQGLYGYTF. The V call is TRBV10-3, the J call TRBJ1-2; 9 bases line up with TRBD1. The CDR3 has 14 residues. Germline-derived CDR1 and CDR2 are ENHRY and SYGVKD. With V trimmed by 7 bases and J by 4 bases, 7 bases remained unmatched.

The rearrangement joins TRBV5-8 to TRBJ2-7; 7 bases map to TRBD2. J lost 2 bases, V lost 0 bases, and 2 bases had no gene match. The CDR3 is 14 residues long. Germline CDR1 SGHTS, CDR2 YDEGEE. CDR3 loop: CASSLAGGTYEQYF. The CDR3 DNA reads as TGTGCCAGCAGCTTGGCCGGGGGGACCTACGAGCAGTACTTC.

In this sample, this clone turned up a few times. As DNA, the CDR3 is TGTGCCAGCAGCTTAGGCCCCAATAATTCACCCCTCCACTTT. Its translation: CASSLGPNNSPLHF. The chain links TRBV7-3 to TRBJ1-6; no firm D call. Germline CDR1 reads SGHTA; CDR2 reads FQGTGA. The CDR3 is 14 residues long. V lost 2 bases and J 5 bases, leaving 7 bases between the germline ends.

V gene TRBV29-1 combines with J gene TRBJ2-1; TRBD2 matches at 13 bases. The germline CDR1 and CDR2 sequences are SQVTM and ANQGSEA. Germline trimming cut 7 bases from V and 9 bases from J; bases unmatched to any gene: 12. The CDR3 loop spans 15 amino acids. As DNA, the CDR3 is TGCAGCGCTCCTGGACTAGCGGGAGATTTTATTGAGCAGTTCTTC. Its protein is CSAPGLAGDFIEQFF.

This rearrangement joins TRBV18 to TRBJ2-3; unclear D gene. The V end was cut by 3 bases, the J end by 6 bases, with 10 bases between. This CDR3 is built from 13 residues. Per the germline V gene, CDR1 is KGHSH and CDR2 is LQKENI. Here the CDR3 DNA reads TGTGCCAGCTCACCCCTCCTAAAGGATACGCAGTATTTT. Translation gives CASSPLLKDTQYF.

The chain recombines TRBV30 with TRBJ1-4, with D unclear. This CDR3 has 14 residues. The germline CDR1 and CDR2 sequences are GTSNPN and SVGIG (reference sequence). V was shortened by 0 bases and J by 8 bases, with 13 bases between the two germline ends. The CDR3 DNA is TGTGCCTGGAGTGTACGTACTACGAAGGAAAAACTGTTTTTT. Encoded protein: CAWSVRTTKEKLFF.

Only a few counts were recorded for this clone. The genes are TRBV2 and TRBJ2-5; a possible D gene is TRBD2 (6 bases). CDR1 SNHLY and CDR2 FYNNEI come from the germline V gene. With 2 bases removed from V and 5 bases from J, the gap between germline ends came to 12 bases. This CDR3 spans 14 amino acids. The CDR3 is CASSEKLAWETQYF. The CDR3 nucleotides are TGTGCCAGCAGTGAAAAGCTAGCGTGGGAGACCCAGTACTTC.

The CDR3 bases are TGTGCCAGTAGTCGGACAGGGGGAGATGGCTACACCTTC. This gives the protein CASSRTGGDGYTF. This chain joins TRBV19 and TRBJ1-2, with 10 bases lining up with TRBD1. Looked up from germline, CDR1 is LNHDA and CDR2 is SQIVND (reference sequence). The V segment lost 5 bases and the J segment 6 bases; nucleotides outside the gene matches: 3. This CDR3 has 13 amino acids.

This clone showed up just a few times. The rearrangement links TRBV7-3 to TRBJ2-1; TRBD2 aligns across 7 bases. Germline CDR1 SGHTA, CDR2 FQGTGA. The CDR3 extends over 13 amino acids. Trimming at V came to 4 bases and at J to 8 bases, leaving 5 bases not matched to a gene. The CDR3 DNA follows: TGTGCCAGCAGCTCTCAGGGAGGGGATGAGCAGTTCTTC. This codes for CASSSQGGDEQFF.

CDR3 coding DNA: TGCGCCAGCAGCCTTTTACAGGGTCTGGGGAATGAAAAACTGTTTTTT. Encoded protein: CASSLLQGLGNEKLFF. The chain links TRBV5-1 to TRBJ1-4, with D perhaps matching TRBD1 (6 bases). There are 16 residues in the CDR3. The V and J ends lost 4 bases and 5 bases respectively, with 18 bases between them. The germline V gene has CDR1 SGHRS and CDR2 YFSETQ.